This TCR beta chain came from a study of OX40 agonist ivuxolimab in advanced cancers. Concerning this clone itself: What it recognizes is unknown.

CDR3 length: 13 residues. With 4 bases removed from V and 1 base from J, the gap between germline ends came to 9 bases. CDR1 and CDR2 from the germline V gene are SGHRS and YFSETQ. Some clones are missing from TCRdb's copy, which holds only in-frame ones; the method was immunoSEQ multiplex PCR. The sample includes under 30,000 clones, around 79% of them seen just once. The study, taken as a whole, reports: Expanded clones were, on average, more numerous in CD8+ T cells than in CD4+. Blood T cells, both CD4+ and CD8+, expanded clonally by week 6 at 0.1 to 3.0 mg/kg.

Autoimmune disease history or systemic immunosuppression excluded patients. V usage is TRBV5-1 and J usage is TRBJ2-7; maybe TRBD1 (6 bases). Sequences were derived from CD4+ or CD8+ T cells sorted from blood, sampled in a trial of the OX40 agonist ivuxolimab. This TCR derives from an adult with an advanced solid tumor such as melanoma, head and neck, liver or kidney cancer. The CDR3 DNA sequence: TGCGCCAGCAGCACGGACAGATCCTACGAGCAGTACTTC. Amino acid sequence: CASSTDRSYEQYF. Looking up the rest from reference TRBV5-1 and TRBJ2-7 gives the full variable domain: KAGVTQTPRYLIKTRGQQVTLSCSPISGHRSVSWYQQTPGQGLQFLFEYFSETQRNKGNFPGRFSGRQFSNSRSEMNVSTLELGDSALYLCASSTDRSYEQYFGPGTRLTVT.